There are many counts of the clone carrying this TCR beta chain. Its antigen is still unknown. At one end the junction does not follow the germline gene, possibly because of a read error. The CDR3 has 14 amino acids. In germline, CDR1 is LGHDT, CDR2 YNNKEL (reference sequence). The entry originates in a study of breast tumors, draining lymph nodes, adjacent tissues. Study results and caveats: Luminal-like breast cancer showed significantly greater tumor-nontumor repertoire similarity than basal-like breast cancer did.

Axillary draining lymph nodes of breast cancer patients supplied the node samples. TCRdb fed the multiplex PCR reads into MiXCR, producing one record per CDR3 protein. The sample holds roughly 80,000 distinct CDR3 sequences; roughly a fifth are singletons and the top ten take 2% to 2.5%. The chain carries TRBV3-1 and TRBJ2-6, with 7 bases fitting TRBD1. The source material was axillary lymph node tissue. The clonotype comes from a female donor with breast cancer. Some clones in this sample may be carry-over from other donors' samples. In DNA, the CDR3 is TGTGCCAGCAGCGCTACCACAGGGGTCAACGTCCTGACTTTC. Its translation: CASSATTGVNVLTF.